This is a list of T cell receptor beta chains from one sample in a study of T cells in Graves' hyperthyroidism and ophthalmopathy. MiXCR was run by TCRdb on the multiplex PCR reads, yielding one entry per CDR3 protein. The data contain 550,000 to 700,000 distinct CDR3 sequences, about 45% of them singletons. Specimen: peripheral blood or thyroid tissue (not recorded which). Receptors were obtained from an adult woman with Graves' disease, either hyperthyroidism or ophthalmopathy (not recorded which). CDR3s leave out the opening cysteine and the closing phenylalanine or tryptophan. Fields, in order: J gene, V gene, CDR3 protein.

J: TRBJ2-7
V: TRBV2
CDR3: ASSEASRHEQY

J: TRBJ2-2
V: TRBV2
CDR3: ASSESWLDTGELF

J: TRBJ2-7
V: TRBV12-3/TRBV12-4
CDR3: ASSPGRGREQY

J: TRBJ1-1
V: TRBV7-9
CDR3: ASSLIRSGREAF

J: TRBJ2-5
V: TRBV7-8
CDR3: ASSLYLQGEQETQY

J: TRBJ2-5
V: TRBV7-9
CDR3: ASSTGGGQETQY

J: TRBJ2-2
V: TRBV7-3
CDR3: ASSLGQHTGELF

J: TRBJ2-2
V: TRBV2
CDR3: ASRGRVETGELF

J: TRBJ1-5
V: TRBV5-1
CDR3: ASSFLGGETQH

J: TRBJ1-2
V: TRBV10-2
CDR3: ASRQQVNYGYT

J: TRBJ1-1
V: TRBV20-1
CDR3: SASNQGSMNTEAF

J: TRBJ2-7
V: TRBV7-6
CDR3: ASSLAAPGDYEQY

J: TRBJ1-4
V: TRBV29-1
CDR3: SARTGGLANEKLF

J: TRBJ2-5
V: TRBV5-1
CDR3: ASSLIQGQY

J: TRBJ2-2
V: TRBV29-1
CDR3: SLQGDTGELF

J: TRBJ1-1
V: TRBV11-2
CDR3: ASSDRDRDTEAF

J: TRBJ1-6
V: TRBV11-2
CDR3: ASSLDNTRSPLH

J: TRBJ2-5
V: TRBV7-6
CDR3: ARAGHLTQY

J: TRBJ2-5
V: TRBV7-9
CDR3: ASSPPVWELSETQY

J: TRBJ1-2
V: TRBV2
CDR3: ASSEAADMNYGYT

J: TRBJ2-3
V: TRBV7-6
CDR3: ASSLLGPSTDTQY

J: TRBJ1-2
V: TRBV5-1
CDR3: ASSVTGDHGYT

J: TRBJ2-7
V: TRBV7-2
CDR3: ASSQSTTGDHEQY

J: TRBJ1-1
V: TRBV7-2
CDR3: ASSALMNTEAF

J: TRBJ1-4
V: TRBV29-1
CDR3: SVAVQATNEKLF